One and the same sample provided the 32 T cell receptor beta chains below, sequenced in a study of cytomegalovirus exposure and HLA in healthy donors. With 60 Vbeta and 13 Jbeta primers, the PCR was carried out. Sequenced by immunoSEQ multiplex PCR; TCRdb stores in-frame clones only, minus some. The table has 140,000 or so clones, approximately 78% seen once. The sequencing sample was made of PBMCs. The receptors derive from a female donor in good health and CMV-seronegative.

This rearrangement joins TRBV7-2 to TRBJ2-2; D remains ambiguous. Germline V lookup: CDR1 SGHTA, CDR2 FQGNSA. V shed 1 base and J shed 6 bases, with 12 bases lying between them. The length of the CDR3 is 15 residues. CDR3 region: CASSLVTVVAGELFF. CDR3 DNA sequence: TGTGCCAGCAGCTTAGTAACGGTGGTCGCCGGGGAGCTGTTTTTT.

The chain combines TRBV10-2 with TRBJ2-6; possible D gene TRBD1, 5 bases. There are 18 residues in the CDR3. V was pared by 5 bases and J by 0 bases, with 17 bases between. Germline V gene sequence: CDR1 WSHSY, CDR2 SAAADI. The CDR3: CASSSTGVVGSGANVLTF. CDR3 DNA sequence: TGCGCCAGCAGTTCCACAGGAGTAGTGGGCTCTGGGGCCAACGTCCTGACTTTC.

J is TRBJ1-2 and V is TRBV18; D possibly corresponds to TRBD1 (6 bases). CDR1 and CDR2 from the germline V gene are KGHSH and LQKENI. Trimming pared 6 bases from V and 7 bases from J, leaving 18 bases between. This CDR3 comprises 14 residues. The CDR3 nucleotides are TGTGCCAGCTCCTTAACCAGGGGAAGATCTGGCTACACCTTC. This sequence encodes CASSLTRGRSGYTF.

The chain joins TRBV28 to TRBJ2-7; a possible D gene is TRBD1 (6 bases). V dropped 5 bases and J dropped 2 bases, with 13 bases sitting between them. The CDR3 runs to 14 residues. In germline, CDR1 is MDHEN, CDR2 SYDVKM. CDR3 residues: CASSPPTGPYEQYF. DNA for the CDR3: TGTGCCAGCAGTCCCCCGACAGGCCCCTACGAGCAGTACTTC. The whole variable domain, filled in from reference TRBV28 and TRBJ2-7, reads DVKVTQSSRYLVKRTGEKVFLECVQDMDHENMFWYRQDPGLGLRLIYFSYDVKMKEKGDIPEGYSVSREKKERFSLILESASTNQTSMYLCASSPPTGPYEQYFGPGTRLTVT.

The rearrangement joins TRBV10-3 to TRBJ1-1; D not certain. CDR3 size: 14 residues. V lost 8 bases, J lost 1 base, and 14 bases lay in between. Per germline, CDR1 ENHRY and CDR2 SYGVKD. The CDR3, as DNA: TGTGCCATCGCCTTTGAGGGTCCGAACACTGAAGCTTTCTTT. It translates to CAIAFEGPNTEAFF.

V is TRBV5-1 and J is TRBJ2-1, with 8 bases aligning to TRBD2. In germline, CDR1 is SGHRS, CDR2 YFSETQ. The CDR3 extends over 15 amino acids. V was pared by 4 bases and J by 2 bases, with 5 bases of the junction left unmatched. The CDR3 region is CASSLSGVTYNEQFF. In DNA form, the CDR3 reads TGCGCCAGCAGCCTTAGCGGGGTTACCTACAATGAGCAGTTCTTC.

V gene TRBV5-4 combines with J gene TRBJ2-5, with D possibly matching TRBD2 (7 bases). The germline V gene encodes CDR1 SGHNT and CDR2 YYREEE (reference sequence). Trimming stripped 3 bases from V and 4 bases from J, with 13 bases between. CDR3 size: 14 residues. CDR3 sequence (DNA): TGTGCCAGCAGCTCCCCGGGGGGCCGAGAGACCCAGTACTTC. The encoded protein is CASSSPGGRETQYF.

The rearrangement joins TRBV6-6 to TRBJ2-7; D gene uncertain. Germline CDR1 reads MNHNY; CDR2 reads SVGAGI (reference sequence). CDR3 length: 12 residues. Trimming pared 6 bases from V and 2 bases from J, leaving 8 bases between. The CDR3 loop is CASSSVAYEQYF. The CDR3 DNA is TGTGCCAGCAGCTCGGTCGCCTACGAGCAGTACTTC.

The J gene is TRBJ2-7, the V gene TRBV20-1; the D is unclear. The CDR3 runs to 11 residues. Germline CDR1 is DFQATT and CDR2 is SNEGSKA (reference sequence). V was trimmed by 0 bases and J by 4 bases, leaving 4 bases between them. The CDR3 sequence: CSARDAYEQYF. The CDR3 bases are TGCAGTGCTAGAGATGCGTACGAGCAGTACTTC.

V is TRBV7-9 and J is TRBJ1-5; 9 positions agree with TRBD1. The CDR3 runs to 17 residues. Germline assignment: CDR1 SEHNR and CDR2 FQNEAQ (reference sequence). V shed 0 bases and J 7 bases; nucleotides not matched to a gene: 10. The CDR3: CASSLAGGTGYVQPQHF. The CDR3, as DNA: TGTGCCAGCAGCTTAGCTGGGGGGACAGGGTATGTGCAGCCCCAGCATTTT.

The table lists this clone with a few counts. The chain recombines TRBV6-6 with TRBJ1-5, with TRBD1 as a possible D gene (6 bases). Germline CDR1 and CDR2: MNHNY and SVGAGI (reference sequence). The CDR3 totals 15 residues. The ends were cut back, 5 bases at V and 6 bases at J, with 17 bases in the middle. This CDR3 reads CASSLGTPGGQPQHF. CDR3 coding DNA: TGTGCCAGCAGTCTAGGGACACCGGGGGGTCAGCCCCAGCATTTT.

V and J are TRBV5-1 and TRBJ2-2; TRBD1 matches 10 bases. This CDR3 spans 15 amino acids. V shed 4 bases, J shed 3 bases, and the junction held 3 bases outside the gene matches. Germline V gene sequence: CDR1 SGHRS, CDR2 YFSETQ. CDR3 in amino acids: CASSGGTGDTGELFF. CDR3 in DNA: TGCGCCAGCAGCGGAGGGACAGGGGACACCGGGGAGCTGTTTTTT.

The table lists this clone with a count of one. This chain connects TRBV18 to TRBJ1-2; D possibly corresponds to TRBD1 (6 bases). The CDR3 is 15 residues long. Trimming shortened V by 0 bases and J by 4 bases, and 12 bases separated the two germline ends. CDR1 and CDR2 (germline): KGHSH, LQKENI. CDR3 in DNA: TGTGCCAGCTCACCACCGGGACTAGGGGGCTATGGCTACACCTTC. Its translation is CASSPPGLGGYGYTF. The full variable domain, its missing parts supplied by reference TRBV18 and TRBJ1-2, is NAGVMQNPRHLVRRRGQEARLRCSPMKGHSHVYWYRQLPEEGLKFMVYLQKENIIDESGMPKERFSAEFPKEGPSILRIQQVVRGDSAAYFCASSPPGLGGYGYTFGSGTRLTVV.

The DNA for the CDR3 is TGTGCCAGCAGACCGCAGTCGGGGTCAAGGGATACGCAGTATTTT. This translates into CASRPQSGSRDTQYF. The chain uses TRBV6-5 and TRBJ2-3, with a possible D match to TRBD2 (5 bases). The CDR3 loop spans 15 amino acids. Germline V gene data show CDR1 as MNHEY and CDR2 as SVGAGI. Trimming stripped 6 bases from V and 6 bases from J, with 19 bases between.

The chain is built from TRBV30 and TRBJ2-2, with 14 bases matching TRBD2. Germline V gene sequence: CDR1 GTSNPN, CDR2 SVGIG (reference sequence). Trimming at V came to 2 bases and at J to 8 bases, leaving 7 bases not matched to a gene. The CDR3 totals 16 residues. The CDR3 region has the DNA TGTGCCTGGAGTCCGGGACTAGCGGGAGCCCCTGGGGAGCTGTTTTTT. It translates to CAWSPGLAGAPGELFF.

This clone appeared a few times. The chain has TRBV5-1 and TRBJ1-1; possible D gene TRBD1, 5 bases. This CDR3 contains 14 residues. V shed 2 bases and J shed 1 base, with 9 bases lying between them. Germline V gene lookup returns CDR1 SGHRS and CDR2 YFSETQ. CDR3 protein: CASSFKGQNTEAFF. The CDR3 DNA reads TGCGCCAGCAGCTTCAAGGGGCAGAACACTGAAGCTTTCTTT.

The CDR3 sequence is CASSIFDRAGSGNTIYF. Written as DNA, the CDR3 is TGTGCCAGCAGCATATTCGACAGGGCTGGTTCTGGAAACACCATATATTTT. This chain joins TRBV9 and TRBJ1-3, with TRBD1 matching over 7 bases. Unmatched junction bases numbered 11, after V lost 4 bases and J lost 1 base. CDR1 is SGDLS and CDR2 is YYNGEE in the germline V gene. This CDR3 has 17 residues.

The chain couples TRBV27 to TRBJ1-5, with D possibly TRBD1 on 5 matching bases. Germline assignment: CDR1 MNHEY and CDR2 SMNVEV (reference sequence). CDR3 length: 15 residues. Trimming took off 3 bases at V and 0 bases at J, with 9 bases between the two ends. The CDR3 DNA reads as TGTGCCAGCAGTTTGGAGGGACTTAGCAATCAGCCCCAGCATTTT. This translates into CASSLEGLSNQPQHF.

The J gene is TRBJ2-5, the V gene TRBV7-2; D remains unclear. Trimming took off 5 bases at V and 1 base at J, with 17 bases between the two ends. The CDR3 is made up of 16 amino acids. Germline V gene lookup returns CDR1 SGHTA and CDR2 FQGNSA. The CDR3 spells CASSKAVAPGQETQYF. Here the CDR3 DNA reads TGTGCCAGCAGCAAGGCGGTGGCCCCGGGCCAAGAGACCCAGTACTTC.

The rearrangement uses TRBV19 and TRBJ1-1; 8 bases agree with TRBD1. V trimming: 3 bases; J trimming: 5 bases; junction bases outside the gene matches: 8. The CDR3 loop spans 15 amino acids. The germline V gene has CDR1 LNHDA and CDR2 SQIVND (reference sequence). The CDR3 region is CASSIRGPGMTEAFF. Here the CDR3 DNA reads TGTGCCAGTAGTATCAGGGGGCCGGGCATGACTGAAGCTTTCTTT.

The chain links TRBV10-3 to TRBJ1-4; no firm D call. Trimming left V 6 bases short and J 0 bases short, with 5 bases between. Germline values: CDR1 ENHRY, CDR2 SYGVKD. The CDR3 totals 13 residues. CDR3 sequence: CAISRATNEKLFF. In DNA, the CDR3 is TGTGCCATCAGCCGGGCAACTAATGAAAAACTGTTTTTT.

This clone has just one count. Different DNA sequences within this sample yield the same CDR3. CDR3 sequence: CASRTGNTEAFF. The CDR3 coding sequence is TGTGCCAGCCGGACAGGGAACACTGAAGCTTTCTTT. The chain carries TRBV27 and TRBJ1-1, with 7 bases aligning to TRBD1. The CDR3 runs 12 residues. The germline gives CDR1 MNHEY, CDR2 SMNVEV (reference sequence). J gave up 1 base and V 8 bases, and 1 base lay outside the gene matches.

The chain couples TRBV2 to TRBJ2-1; possible D gene TRBD2, 6 bases. The germline V gene has CDR1 SNHLY and CDR2 FYNNEI. CDR3 length: 17 amino acids. Trimming shortened V by 2 bases and J by 6 bases, and 20 bases separated the two germline ends. Written as DNA, the CDR3 is TGTGCCAGCAGTGAAACTCGAATCCTCCGCGGGATCAATGAGCAGTTCTTC. Its protein is CASSETRILRGINEQFF.

The rearrangement links TRBV28 to TRBJ1-5, with TRBD1 matching over 9 bases. The CDR3 runs to 14 residues. In germline, CDR1 is MDHEN, CDR2 SYDVKM. The J segment lost 6 bases and the V segment lost 6 bases, leaving 6 bases of the junction unmatched. The CDR3 loop reads CASRSTGGLQPQHF. CDR3 in DNA: TGTGCCAGCAGATCTACAGGGGGCCTTCAGCCCCAGCATTTT.

This clone was observed a single time. The chain links TRBV11-2 to TRBJ2-6; D is ambiguous. V lost 6 bases and J 0 bases, leaving 18 bases between the germline ends. This CDR3 has 18 residues. From germline, CDR1 is SGHAT and CDR2 FQNNGV. The CDR3 DNA reads as TGTGCCAGCAGGGATTTCTTACAGTTCCACTCTGGGGCCAACGTCCTGACTTTC. This encodes CASRDFLQFHSGANVLTF.

There are a few counts of this clone. J is TRBJ2-2 and V is TRBV9, with D hard to call. V shed 0 bases and J shed 6 bases, with 12 bases lying between them. CDR1 is SGDLS and CDR2 is YYNGEE in the germline V gene. The CDR3 totals 15 residues. CDR3 region: CASSVEHTSAGELFF. The CDR3 bases are TGTGCCAGCAGCGTAGAACACACGAGCGCCGGGGAGCTGTTTTTT.

V is TRBV6-1 and J is TRBJ2-7, with D perhaps matching TRBD2 (5 bases). CDR1 and CDR2 from the germline V gene are MNHNS and SASEGT. The CDR3 spans 11 residues. Trimming removed 8 bases at V and 2 bases at J, with 7 bases between. As DNA, the CDR3 is TGTGCCAGCCGGGGAACCTACGAGCAGTACTTC. Translated: CASRGTYEQYF.

The rearrangement joins TRBV28 to TRBJ2-7; 10 bases are shared with TRBD1. The CDR3 has 15 amino acids. Germline values: CDR1 MDHEN, CDR2 SYDVKM. V shed 6 bases, J shed 2 bases, and the junction held 7 bases outside the gene matches. The CDR3 loop reads CASSPPGQGAYEQYF. CDR3 nucleotide sequence: TGTGCCAGCAGCCCACCAGGACAGGGGGCCTACGAGCAGTACTTC.

V and J are TRBV7-2 and TRBJ2-7; D gene uncertain. The CDR3 spans 13 residues. Germline-derived CDR1 and CDR2 are SGHTA and FQGNSA. The V and J ends lost 0 bases and 3 bases respectively, with 6 bases between them. The CDR3 sequence is CASSLAASYEQYF. The CDR3 nucleotides read TGTGCCAGCAGCTTAGCGGCCAGCTACGAGCAGTACTTC.

This rearrangement joins TRBV6-4 to TRBJ2-1; 12 nucleotides line up with TRBD2. Looked up from germline, CDR1 is MRHNA and CDR2 is SNTAGT. The CDR3 covers 14 residues. J was trimmed by 7 bases and V by 5 bases; bases with no gene match: 3. This CDR3 reads CASSMTSGSNEQFF. The CDR3 nucleotides read TGTGCCAGCAGTATGACTAGCGGGAGTAATGAGCAGTTCTTC.

The chain has TRBV7-9 and TRBJ2-1, with 9 bases matching TRBD2. Germline CDR1 SEHNR, CDR2 FQNEAQ (reference sequence). The CDR3 has 15 residues. V dropped 4 bases and J dropped 4; count of bases not matched to a gene: 5. CDR3 DNA: TGTGCCAGCAGCTCCACGGGACTAGCTTACAATGAGCAGTTCTTC. Encoded protein: CASSSTGLAYNEQFF.

The chain is built from TRBV30 and TRBJ1-2; 10 bases align to TRBD1. The V segment lost 4 bases and the J segment 4 bases; nucleotides outside the gene matches: 6. Germline CDR1 reads GTSNPN; CDR2 reads SVGIG (reference sequence). This CDR3 has 14 amino acids. This chain's CDR3 is CAWKRTGGFYGYTF. CDR3 coding DNA: TGTGCCTGGAAGAGGACAGGGGGGTTCTATGGCTACACCTTC.